This T cell receptor (beta chain) was documented in a study of Graves' ophthalmopathy and Graves' hyperthyroidism. Study outcomes and limitations: The 13-signature model separated ophthalmopathy from stable hyperthyroidism at roughly 88% sensitivity and roughly 83% specificity.

For this clonotype: Its antigen remains unidentified.

The CDR3 has 12 residues. CDR1 is GTSNPN and CDR2 is SVGIG in the germline V gene (reference sequence). The ends were cut back, 5 bases at V and 3 bases at J, with 11 bases in the middle. Amplification of the TCR beta CDR3 regions used RNA transcripts (as template). In the first round, RT-PCR was carried out with HTBI primers, and a multiplex PCR formed the second round. TCRdb called the multiplex PCR reads again in MiXCR, with one record for every CDR3 protein. The table shows 620,000 or so distinct CDR3 sequences, with 20% to 25% occurring only once. The clonotype originates from a woman between 18 and 29 years old with stable Graves' hyperthyroidism. Some clones in this sample may be carry-over from other donors' samples. J is TRBJ2-7 and V is TRBV30; TRBD1 might be the D (5 bases). Input material: peripheral blood. Here the CDR3 reads CAWPLDSYEQYF. The DNA of the CDR3 is TGTGCCTGGCCCCTTGACAGCTACGAGCAGTACTTC.